What follows is one T cell receptor beta chain and its context. In the original analysis: Quantification of nucleated cells was approximated via reference gene primer amplification. Measured with immunoSEQ multiplex PCR; TCRdb has only the in-frame clones, and not every one. V, J and clone size derive from that table, while D and trimming were established from the DNA sequence. The data contain about 280,000 clones, 70% to 90% of them singletons. This record belongs to a study of blood T cell repertoires in COVID-19. Across the study: Sites across the United States, Italy and Spain contributed samples from acute and convalescent COVID-19. Sample material is recorded as cDNA or gDNA derived from T cells, B-cell-depleted T cells, or PBMCs.

The clonotype was recovered from a man younger than 30 with active or convalescent COVID-19. Sequencing was done on a sample of peripheral blood.

Written as DNA, the CDR3 is TGTGCCAGCAGCTCCCCTAGGCTGGGGGGTTATGGCTACACCTTC. Amino acids: CASSSPRLGGYGYTF. This chain connects TRBV9 to TRBJ1-2, with D perhaps matching TRBD1 (5 bases). The CDR3 covers 15 residues. Germline V lookup: CDR1 SGDLS, CDR2 YYNGEE. V was clipped by 4 bases and J by 5 bases, with 18 bases between them.